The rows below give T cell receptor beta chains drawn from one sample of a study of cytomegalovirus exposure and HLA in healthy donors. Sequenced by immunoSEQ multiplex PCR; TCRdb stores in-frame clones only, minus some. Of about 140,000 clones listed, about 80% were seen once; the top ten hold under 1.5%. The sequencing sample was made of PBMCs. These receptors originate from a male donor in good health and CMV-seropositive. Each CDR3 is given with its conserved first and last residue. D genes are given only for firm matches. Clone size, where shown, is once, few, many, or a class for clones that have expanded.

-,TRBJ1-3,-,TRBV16,TGTGCCAGCAGCCAATCGGGCAGCTCTGGAAACACCATATATTTT,CASSQSGSSGNTIYF
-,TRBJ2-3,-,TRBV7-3,TGTGCCAGCAGCTTAGAAGGGGCGGCCACAGATACGCAGTATTTT,CASSLEGAATDTQYF
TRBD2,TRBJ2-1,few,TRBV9,TGTGCCAGCAGTCCATTCAGCGGGAGTAGGTATGAGCAGTTCTTC,CASSPFSGSRYEQFF
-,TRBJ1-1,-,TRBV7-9,TGTGCCAGCAGCTTACCAGGGTGGACTGAAGCTTTCTTT,CASSLPGWTEAFF
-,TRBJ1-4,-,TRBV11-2,TGTGCCAGCAGCTTCACGGGTCCTCCGAATGAAAAACTGTTTTTT,CASSFTGPPNEKLFF
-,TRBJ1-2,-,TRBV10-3,TGTGCCATCAGTGCCTTAGAGGGGGTTGTAGGCTACACCTTC,CAISALEGVVGYTF
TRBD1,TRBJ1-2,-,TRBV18,TGTGCCAGCTCACCGGACAGGACCTCTAACTATGGCTACACCTTC,CASSPDRTSNYGYTF
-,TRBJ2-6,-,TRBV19,TGTGCCAGTAGTACGACAGCCTCTGGGGCCAACGTCCTGACTTTC,CASSTTASGANVLTF
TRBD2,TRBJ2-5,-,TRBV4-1,TGCGCCAGCAGCCAAACGCTAGCGGGGGGGCCGGAGACCCAGTACTTC,CASSQTLAGGPETQYF
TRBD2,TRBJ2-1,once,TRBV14,TGTGCCAGCAGCCAATGGACTAGCGGGAGGACCTACAATGAGCAGTTCTTC,CASSQWTSGRTYNEQFF
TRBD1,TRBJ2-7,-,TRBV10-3,TGTGCCATCAGCGGGACAGGGAAAGACTACGAGCAGTACTTC,CAISGTGKDYEQYF
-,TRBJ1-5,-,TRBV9,TGTGCCAGCGGAACGGGTATTTCGAATCAGCCCCAGCATTTT,CASGTGISNQPQHF
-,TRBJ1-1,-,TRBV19,TGTGCCAGTAGTATAGGAGGTGCGGTAATGAACACTGAAGCTTTCTTT,CASSIGGAVMNTEAFF
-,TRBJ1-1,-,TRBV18,TGTGCCACCTCCCTAGGAGGGAACACTGAAGCTTTCTTT,CATSLGGNTEAFF
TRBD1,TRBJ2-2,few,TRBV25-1,TGTGCCAGCAGTGACGGGACAGCCTCCACCGGGGAGCTGTTTTTT,CASSDGTASTGELFF
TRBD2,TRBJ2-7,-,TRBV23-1,TGCGCCAGCAACGTACTAGCGGGGTTCTACGAGCAGTACTTC,CASNVLAGFYEQYF
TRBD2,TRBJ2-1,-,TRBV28,TGTGCCAGCAGTTTTACTAGCGGGAGTTACAATGAGCAGTTCTTC,CASSFTSGSYNEQFF
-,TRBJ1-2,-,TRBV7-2,TGTGCCAGCAGCTTAGGGAGGACTGATAACTATGGCTACACCTTC,CASSLGRTDNYGYTF
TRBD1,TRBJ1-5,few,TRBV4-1,TGCGCCAGCAGCCATACCGGACAGGGCGGCAATCAGCCCCAGCATTTT,CASSHTGQGGNQPQHF
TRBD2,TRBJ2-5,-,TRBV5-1,TGCGCCAGCAGCTTGGGACAGCGGGGAGCGGGGGGTTCTGAGACCCAGTACTTC,CASSLGQRGAGGSETQYF
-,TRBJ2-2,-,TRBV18,TGTGCCAGCTCACCTACAGGGGGGGCGAACACCGGGGAGCTGTTTTTT,CASSPTGGANTGELFF
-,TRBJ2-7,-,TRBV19,TGTGCCAGTAGACGAGGGGACTCTCTGAGCTACGAGCAGTACTTC,CASRRGDSLSYEQYF
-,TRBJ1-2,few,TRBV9,TGTGCCAGCAGCCCCGTAGGGGGTAACTATGGCTACACCTTC,CASSPVGGNYGYTF
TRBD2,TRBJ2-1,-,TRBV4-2,TGTGCCAGCAGCCTATCCCAGGCTAGCGGGGAAAGGAATGAGCAGTTCTTC,CASSLSQASGERNEQFF
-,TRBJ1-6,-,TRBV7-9,TGTGCCAGCAGCTCAAGGGGTGATTCACCCCTCCACTTT,CASSSRGDSPLHF